The source of this TCR beta chain is a study of identifying expanded T cells in peripheral blood. Germline V gene sequence: CDR1 SEHNR, CDR2 FQNEAQ (reference sequence). The CDR3 consists of 17 residues. V was clipped by 5 bases and J by 6 bases; unmatched bases: 10. This table comes from immunoSEQ multiplex PCR, and its TCRdb copy is limited to in-frame clones, with some not included. Among around 60,000 clones listed, under 85% were seen once. Collection occurred without any documented infections or immune events in donors. The chain has TRBV7-9 and TRBJ2-3; the match to TRBD2 covers 14 bases. Specimen: blood. The TCR sequence derives from a person aged 18-70 years in good health. CDR3 sequence reads: CASSPKRLAGGRDTQYF. CDR3 in DNA: TGTGCCAGCAGCCCCAAGAGACTAGCGGGAGGGAGGGATACGCAGTATTTT.